In its sample, the clone carrying this T cell receptor (beta chain) was seen many times. The antigen remains undetermined. Hyperthyroidism showing no ophthalmopathy within 18 months of follow-up was stable. Hyperthyroidism patients were newly diagnosed, under 2 months' duration, aged 18 to 65. From RNA, the CDR3 regions of TCR beta chains were amplified and sequenced. RT-PCR with HTBI primers came first, then second-round multiplex PCR. TCRdb passed the multiplex PCR reads through MiXCR, listing each CDR3 protein once. This sample has a few hundred thousand distinct CDR3 sequences, with approximately 15% found just once. This sample is drawn from a study of Graves' ophthalmopathy and Graves' hyperthyroidism. Study information: Before any treatment was given, at initial diagnosis, peripheral blood was collected.

Overall study findings and caveats: The authors also found most expanded thyroid clonotypes above 0.001 frequency in blood.

This TCR was sampled from a woman in her late teens or twenties with stable Graves' hyperthyroidism. The sample consisted of peripheral blood.

The CDR3 region is CASSPRTSGVETQYF. In nucleotides, the CDR3 is TGTGCCAGTAGCCCCCGGACTAGCGGGGTAGAGACCCAGTACTTC. The chain is built from TRBV19 and TRBJ2-5, with 12 bases fitting TRBD2. Germline CDR1 and CDR2: LNHDA and SQIVND (reference sequence). The CDR3 extends over 15 amino acids. Trimming cost V 6 bases and J 4 bases; bases outside gene matches: 6. The full variable domain, its missing parts supplied by reference TRBV19 and TRBJ2-5, is DGGITQSPKYLFRKEGQNVTLSCEQNLNHDAMYWYRQDPGQGLRLIYYSQIVNDFQKGDIAEGYSVSREKKESFPLTVTSAQKNPTAFYLCASSPRTSGVETQYFGPGTRLLVL.